This T cell receptor (beta chain) derives from a study of blood T cell repertoires in COVID-19 (dated by TCRdb to 2020 to 2022). For the wider study: Samples from collaborators originated in the United States, Italy and Spain and spanned both the acute and convalescent phases of COVID-19. HLA class I and class II types, where available, came from metadata supplied by the sample provider rather than from assay-based typing. The samples were drawn from the first 160 participants of the ongoing ImmuneRACE study and from some 1,300 subjects provided by 6 global collaborators. Subjects who had been exposed to COVID-19, were actively infected with it, or had recovered from it provided the deeply sampled blood TCRbeta repertoires that made up the dataset. The repertoires were made available in a free public database intended to serve as a resource for research on the immune response to SARS-CoV-2. Nearly every sample came with metadata listing a de-identified subject ID, COVID-19 status, age in years and sex. The material from the prospective study consisted of cDNA or gDNA derived from T cells, B-cell-depleted T cells, or PBMCs.

V and J are truncated by 5 bases and 3 bases respectively, leaving an intervening sequence of 12 bases. The germline V gene provides CDR1 SGDLS and CDR2 YYNGEE. Inclusive of the bounding cysteine and phenylalanine, the CDR3 is 15 residues long. The CDR3 DNA has 45 bases and is translated from base 1. As concerns this clone: Its binding antigen is unknown. Per-nucleotide qualities are absent, and no much larger clonotype sits a single base away.

Samples from volunteer blood donors who had recovered from COVID-19 were contributed by a second Seattle source. Each collaborating institution followed its own protocols to collect whole blood in K2EDTA tubes. Collaborator samples were shipped for TCRbeta analysis as frozen whole blood, isolated PBMCs, or DNA extracted from either sample type. The immunoSEQ Assay, a bias-controlled multiplex PCR, was used to amplify TCRbeta CDR3 regions from genomic DNA. Regarding the original processing steps: Nucleated cell counts per sample were estimated from amplification of reference gene primers within the assay. Sequence reads were collapsed and filtered to measure the absolute abundance of every unique TCRbeta CDR3 rearrangement. For each sample, productive Simpson clonality was calculated as the square root of Simpson's diversity index across productive rearrangements. Held by TCRdb, this immuneACCESS table contains in-frame sequences only and omits some clones. Under half of the omission traces to an unresolved V gene where checked; the cause of the rest is unknown. That table supplies the V and J calls and clone size; D and trimming were determined from the DNA. The sample contains about 250,000 clones, roughly 84% of them found a single time. Of the sample, 1.5% is held by the ten largest clones.

Findings and caveats that apply to the study as a whole: The quantity of clinical and demographic metadata differed by source and by participant and was supplied without curation.

Sequencing used peripheral blood. This receptor was obtained from a woman aged 40 to 50 who had recovered from COVID-19. The sequence joins TRBV9 to TRBJ1-6, with an unclear D gene assignment. The CDR3 reads CASSGIPGYNSPLHF. The DNA reads as follows: TGTGCCAGCAGTGGAATTCCGGGCTATAATTCACCCCTCCACTTT.